One sample yielded the 10 T cell receptor beta chains listed below, sequenced in a study of T cells in Graves' hyperthyroidism and ophthalmopathy. TCR beta CDR3 region amplification was performed from RNA transcripts. When the TCR CDR3 underwent first-round RT-PCR, the HTBI primer set was used. TCRdb passed the multiplex PCR reads through MiXCR, listing each CDR3 protein once. Here the sample spans under 500,000 distinct CDR3 sequences, 11% to 15% being singletons. Sequencing was performed on blood. Receptors originate from a man aged 50 or older with Graves' ophthalmopathy.

This clonotype was seen many times. The rearrangement uses TRBV27 and TRBJ1-3, with D tentatively TRBD1 (6 bases). Trimming cost V 5 bases and J 2 bases, with 19 bases left between them. The CDR3 contains 17 residues. CDR1 and CDR2 from the germline V gene are MNHEY and SMNVEV (reference sequence). The CDR3 DNA reads TGTGCCAGCAGTCCCCTAACGACAGGCCAGGCTGGAAACACCATATATTTT. It codes for CASSPLTTGQAGNTIYF.

This clonotype has a handful of counts. The chain links TRBV29-1 to TRBJ2-3, with TRBD2 matching 14 bases. The CDR3 length is 14 residues. The germline gives CDR1 SQVTM, CDR2 ANQGSEA. V lost 4 bases, J lost 6 bases, and 3 bases stayed unmatched. The DNA for the CDR3 is TGCAGCGTTGTGGGACTAGCGGGAGAGGATACGCAGTATTTT. This gives the protein CSVVGLAGEDTQYF.

This clonotype was observed a few times. The chain combines TRBV4-1 with TRBJ1-1; no clear D. The CDR3 has 17 residues. Germline CDR1 reads MGHRA; CDR2 reads YSYEKL. The V end lost 0 bases, the J end lost 0 bases, and 14 bases lay between the germline ends. The CDR3: CASSQDLGLKMNTEAFF. The CDR3 nucleotides read TGCGCCAGCAGCCAAGATCTGGGGTTAAAAATGAACACTGAAGCTTTCTTT.

This clonotype was seen more than once but under ten times. V and J are TRBV4-1 and TRBJ1-1; 8 bases map to TRBD1. Germline CDR1 and CDR2: MGHRA and YSYEKL. This CDR3 has 15 amino acids. The junction had 5 bases not matched to a gene; V was cut back by 5 bases and J by 0 bases. In nucleotides, the CDR3 is TGCGCCAGCAGCGTTCGACAGGGGCTGAACACTGAAGCTTTCTTT. Protein product: CASSVRQGLNTEAFF.

This clonotype has at least ten counts. V is TRBV11-2 and J is TRBJ2-5; D call uncertain. V was clipped by 6 bases and J by 5 bases, with 7 bases between them. Germline lookup yields CDR1 SGHAT and CDR2 FQNNGV. This CDR3 has 11 amino acids. In nucleotides, the CDR3 is TGTGCCAGCAGACGAGTGGAGACCCAGTACTTC. Amino acids: CASRRVETQYF.

This clonotype was seen more than once but under ten times. The chain couples TRBV19 to TRBJ2-7; 9 nucleotides line up with TRBD2. This CDR3 has 17 amino acids. The germline V gene encodes CDR1 LNHDA and CDR2 SQIVND (reference sequence). J lost 3 bases, V lost 3 bases, and 12 bases had no gene match. DNA for the CDR3: TGTGCCAGTAGTATTAGAGTAGCGGGAGCCTTCAACTACGAGCAGTACTTC. Its translation: CASSIRVAGAFNYEQYF.

This clonotype was seen ten or more times. The chain is built from TRBV2 and TRBJ2-7, with 13 bases matching TRBD2. Unmatched junction bases numbered 4, after V lost 2 bases and J lost 3 bases. This CDR3 comprises 16 residues. CDR1 and CDR2 from the germline V gene are SNHLY and FYNNEI. CDR3 nucleotide sequence: TGTGCCAGCAGTGAAAGGACTAGCGGGAGCGTCTACGAGCAGTACTTC. Its protein is CASSERTSGSVYEQYF.

Notes on this clonotype: A much more abundant neighbour one base away suggests this may be a read error. V and J are TRBV18 and TRBJ2-1; TRBD2 aligns across 11 bases. The germline CDR1 and CDR2 sequences are KGHSH and LQKENI. The CDR3 has 15 residues. Here the CDR3 DNA reads TGTGCCAGCTCACAGGGACTAGCGGTCGACAATGAGCAGTCCTTC. This codes for CASSQGLAVDNEQSF.

This clonotype was observed a few times. The genes are TRBV28 and TRBJ1-2; 9 positions agree with TRBD1. The CDR3 has 13 residues. CDR1 and CDR2 (germline): MDHEN, SYDVKM. The V gene end was trimmed by 8 bases and the J gene end by 10 bases; junction bases not matched to a gene: 11. The CDR3 loop is CASLDRDRASYTF. In nucleotides, the CDR3 is TGTGCCAGCTTGGACCGGGACAGGGCCTCCTACACCTTC.

This clonotype occurred a few times. The V and J genes are TRBV27 and TRBJ2-3; unclear D gene. This CDR3 has 17 amino acids. The germline V and J ends were trimmed by 5 bases and 0 bases, with 18 bases remaining between them. Germline V gene sequence: CDR1 MNHEY, CDR2 SMNVEV (reference sequence). CDR3 DNA: TGTGCCAGCAGTCGGACGTTTGTGGGCAGTAGCACAGATACGCAGTATTTT. Translated, it gives CASSRTFVGSSTDTQYF.